These T cell receptor beta chains were read from a single sample in a study of cytomegalovirus exposure and HLA in healthy donors. Profiled with immunoSEQ multiplex PCR; TCRdb holds only in-frame clones, not every one. Seen here are 110,000 to 150,000 clones, roughly 10% observed once, and the top ten hold about 2%. The specimen was PBMCs. These receptors all stem from a male donor in good health and CMV-seronegative. Each CDR3 is given with its conserved first and last residue. A D gene is named only where the DNA matches it firmly. Expanded clones are given a class, and other clones once, few, many or no size at all.

J gene | D gene | V gene | clone size | CDR3 DNA | CDR3 protein
TRBJ2-3 | TRBD2 | TRBV5-6 | NA | TGTGCCAGCAGCCCGGGAGGAGGCACAGATACGCAGTATTTT | CASSPGGGTDTQYF
TRBJ2-7 | NA | TRBV5-1 | few | TGCGCCAGCAGCTTGGCTTGGCAGGCCGCCTACGAGCAGTACTTC | CASSLAWQAAYEQYF
TRBJ1-6 | NA | TRBV4-3 | NA | TGCGCCAGCAGCCAAGACAGGGCAGACAATTCACCCCTCCACTTT | CASSQDRADNSPLHF
TRBJ1-3 | NA | TRBV7-2 | NA | TGTGCCAGCAGCTTAGTAGGAGGGTTTAGAAACACCATATATTTT | CASSLVGGFRNTIYF
TRBJ1-1 | TRBD1 | TRBV18 | NA | TGTGCCAGCTCACCACGGGGACAGGTCGAAGCTTTCTTT | CASSPRGQVEAFF
TRBJ2-7 | NA | TRBV19 | NA | TGTGCCAGGAACAAGACAGAGATCTCCTACGAGCAGTACTTC | CARNKTEISYEQYF
TRBJ2-3 | NA | TRBV7-9 | few | TGTGCCACCAACCAATTTACCGGTAGTAGCACAGATACGCAGTATTTT | CATNQFTGSSTDTQYF
TRBJ2-7 | NA | TRBV6-1 | few | TGTGCCAGCAGGGTGGACAGTCCAAGCGCCTACGAGCAGTACTTC | CASRVDSPSAYEQYF
TRBJ2-5 | TRBD2 | TRBV4-1 | few | TGCGCCAGCAGCCAAGAAGGGCGGGGGATCTTAGGGACCCAGTACTTC | CASSQEGRGILGTQYF
TRBJ2-7 | TRBD1 | TRBV9 | NA | TGTGCCAGCAGCCCCCAGGGGGAAAACTACGAGCAGTACTTC | CASSPQGENYEQYF
TRBJ2-5 | TRBD1 | TRBV10-3 | few | TGTGCCATCAGTGGGGACAGGGGGCTAGAGACCCAGTACTTC | CAISGDRGLETQYF
TRBJ2-7 | TRBD1 | TRBV5-4 | NA | TGTGCCAGCAGCTCGGGGACAGACTTGAGTTTCGACGAGCAGTACTTC | CASSSGTDLSFDEQYF
TRBJ1-2 | TRBD1 | TRBV28 | few | TGTGCCAGCAGTTTTGGCAGGGGGGACTATGGCTACACCTTC | CASSFGRGDYGYTF
TRBJ1-5 | TRBD1 | TRBV4-1 | NA | TGCGCCAGCAGTCGACAGGGGGCTAATCAGCCCCAGCATTTT | CASSRQGANQPQHF
TRBJ1-5 | NA | TRBV15 | NA | TGTGCCACCAGCAGAGAGGGGGGAAGCAATCAGCCCCAGCATTTT | CATSREGGSNQPQHF
TRBJ2-5 | TRBD2 | TRBV7-7 | few | TGTGCTAGCAGCGCGGGGGGAAGTGAGACCCAGTACTTC | CASSAGGSETQYF
TRBJ1-4 | NA | TRBV15 | NA | TGTGCCACCAGCAGAGCAGGGGTTTGGGAAAAACTGTTTTTT | CATSRAGVWEKLFF
TRBJ2-7 | TRBD2 | TRBV7-9 | NA | TGTGCCAGCAGCTTAGCGGCTGCGGGGGTGGAGCAGTACTTC | CASSLAAAGVEQYF
TRBJ2-7 | NA | TRBV5-6 | few | TGTGCCAGCAGCCCAGAAAATCCGTACACAGGGTCCTACGAGCAGTACTTC | CASSPENPYTGSYEQYF
TRBJ1-1 | NA | TRBV9 | NA | TGTGCCAGCAGCCCAAGAGGCCAGGGCACTGAAGCTTTCTTT | CASSPRGQGTEAFF
TRBJ1-1 | NA | TRBV19 | few | TGTGCCAGTAGTATGGCGAGGATGAACACTGAAGCTTTCTTT | CASSMARMNTEAFF
TRBJ1-1 | NA | TRBV6-5 | NA | TGTGCCAGCAAACTTACAGGGAACACTGAAGCTTTCTTT | CASKLTGNTEAFF
TRBJ2-7 | NA | TRBV28 | few | TGTGCCAGCAGTCCTGGGCCCCCCAGCTCCTACGAGCAGTACTTC | CASSPGPPSSYEQYF
TRBJ2-7 | NA | TRBV6-6 | few | TGTGCCAGCAGTTATGTAGAGCTTAGCTCCTACGAGCAGTACTTC | CASSYVELSSYEQYF
TRBJ2-1 | TRBD2 | TRBV5-6 | NA | TGTGCCAGCAGCCCTCCGGGACTAGCAGCCAATGAGCAGTTCTTC | CASSPPGLAANEQFF
TRBJ1-5 | TRBD1 | TRBV30 | few | TGTGCCTGGAGTGGACAGGGGGATCAGCCCCAGCATTTT | CAWSGQGDQPQHF
TRBJ2-1 | NA | TRBV4-1 | few | TGCGCCAGCAGCCAAGAACTGCGGAGGGGCCACAATGAGCAGTTCTTC | CASSQELRRGHNEQFF
TRBJ1-2 | NA | TRBV5-6 | NA | TGTGCCAGCAGCCTCGTTGATGGCTACACCTTC | CASSLVDGYTF
TRBJ2-7 | NA | TRBV5-4 | NA | TGTGCCAGCAGCTCGGGTCACAACTACGAGCAGTACTTC | CASSSGHNYEQYF
TRBJ2-5 | TRBD1 | TRBV2 | few | TGTGCCAGCAGTGATTCCCCGGGACAGGGGTCAGAGACCCAGTACTTC | CASSDSPGQGSETQYF
TRBJ1-6 | NA | TRBV6-1 | few | TGTGCCAGAATTGGGGCGGCAAATTCACCCCTCCACTTT | CARIGAANSPLHF
TRBJ2-1 | NA | TRBV11-2 | NA | TGTGCCAGCAGCCCCCTGGGGACACAGCAGTTCTTC | CASSPLGTQQFF
TRBJ2-7 | NA | TRBV7-9 | few | TGTGCCAGCAGCCGAGAGGCTGGCAGGAGGAGCTCCTACGAGCAGTACTTC | CASSREAGRRSSYEQYF
TRBJ1-2 | TRBD1 | TRBV27 | NA | TGTGCCAGCAGTCCCGGACAGGTCGATTACTATGGCTACACCTTC | CASSPGQVDYYGYTF
TRBJ2-6 | NA | TRBV9 | few | TGTGCCAGCAGCGCATCAGCCCGGGATTCTGGGGCCAACGTCCTGACTTTC | CASSASARDSGANVLTF
TRBJ2-7 | TRBD1 | TRBV4-1 | NA | TGCGCCAGCAGCCGGACAGGGGTAGGAACCTACGAGCAGTACTTC | CASSRTGVGTYEQYF
TRBJ2-5 | TRBD1 | TRBV5-4 | few | TGTGCCAGCAGCTTGCAAGGCCGACAGGGCGAGACCCAGTACTTC | CASSLQGRQGETQYF
TRBJ1-6 | NA | TRBV19 | NA | TGTGCCAGTAGTAGCCAGGGGCATTCACCCCTCCACTTT | CASSSQGHSPLHF
TRBJ1-3 | NA | TRBV6-6 | NA | TGTGCCAGCACTCCGGCGGACTCTGGAAACACCATATATTTT | CASTPADSGNTIYF
TRBJ2-2 | TRBD2 | TRBV4-2 | NA | TGTGCCAGCAGCCAAGATAAAGCTAGCGGGGGGGCCAAGTCCGGGGAGCTGTTTTTT | CASSQDKASGGAKSGELFF
TRBJ1-5 | NA | TRBV30 | NA | TGTGCCTGGAGTGTCGGGGAGCCCCAGCATTTT | CAWSVGEPQHF
TRBJ1-1 | NA | TRBV6-5 | NA | TGTGCCAGCAGTCCGGCGGCCAGCGCTGGCACTGAAGCTTTCTTT | CASSPAASAGTEAFF
TRBJ2-3 | TRBD2 | TRBV7-8 | few | TGTGCCAGCAGATATAGCGGGGGGGGAGGAGATACGCAGTATTTT | CASRYSGGGGDTQYF
TRBJ2-7 | TRBD1 | TRBV5-1 | NA | TGCGCCAGCAGCGAGCGAGGACAGGGGATGGGCGAGCAGTACTTC | CASSERGQGMGEQYF
TRBJ2-1 | TRBD1 | TRBV6-5 | NA | TGTGCCAGCAGTTATGGGACAGCCCTAGGGAATGAGCAGTTCTTC | CASSYGTALGNEQFF
TRBJ2-5 | TRBD2 | TRBV5-4 | few | TGTGCCAGCAGCTTGCCTGCTAGCGGGGGTCAAGAGACCCAGTACTTC | CASSLPASGGQETQYF
TRBJ2-7 | NA | TRBV5-1 | few | TGCGCCAGCAGGACCGACAACTACGAGCAGTACTTC | CASRTDNYEQYF
TRBJ1-2 | TRBD1 | TRBV30 | NA | TGTGCCTGGGACAGGGCCCTACACTATGGCTACACCTTC | CAWDRALHYGYTF
TRBJ1-1 | NA | TRBV16 | NA | TGTGCCAGCAGCCAGTCCAGGCACGGGAACACTGAAGCTTTCTTT | CASSQSRHGNTEAFF
TRBJ2-1 | TRBD2 | TRBV7-9 | NA | TGTGCCAGCAGTTTCCCCAGGGCTAGCGGGGGGGCCAATGAGCAGTTCTTC | CASSFPRASGGANEQFF
TRBJ2-1 | NA | TRBV28 | few | TGTGCCAGCAGTCAGCGGGCCCCCCCCGGACAGTTCTTC | CASSQRAPPGQFF
TRBJ1-6 | NA | TRBV15 | NA | TGTGCCACCAGCAGGGACAGTAATTCACCCCCCCACTTT | CATSRDSNSPPHF
TRBJ1-4 | NA | TRBV9 | few | TGTGCCAGCAGCGTTGGGGGGTCAACTAATGAAAAACTGTTTTTT | CASSVGGSTNEKLFF